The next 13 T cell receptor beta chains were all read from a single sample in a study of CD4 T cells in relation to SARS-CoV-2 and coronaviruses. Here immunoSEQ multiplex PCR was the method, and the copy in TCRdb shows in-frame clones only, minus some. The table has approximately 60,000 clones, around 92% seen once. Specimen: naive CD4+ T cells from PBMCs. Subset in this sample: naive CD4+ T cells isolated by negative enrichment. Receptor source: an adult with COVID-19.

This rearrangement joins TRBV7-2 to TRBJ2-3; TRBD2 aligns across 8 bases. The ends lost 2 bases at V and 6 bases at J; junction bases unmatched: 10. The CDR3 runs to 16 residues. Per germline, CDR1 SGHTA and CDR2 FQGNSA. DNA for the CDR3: TGTGCCAGCAGCTTACTGCCGGCGGGAGGATCTGATACGCAGTATTTT. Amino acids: CASSLLPAGGSDTQYF.

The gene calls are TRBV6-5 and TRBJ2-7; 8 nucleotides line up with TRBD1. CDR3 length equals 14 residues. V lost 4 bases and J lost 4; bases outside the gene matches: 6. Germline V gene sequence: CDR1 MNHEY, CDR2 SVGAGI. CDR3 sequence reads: CASSLTGTGYEQYF. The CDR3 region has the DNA TGTGCCAGCAGTTTAACCGGGACAGGATACGAGCAGTACTTC.

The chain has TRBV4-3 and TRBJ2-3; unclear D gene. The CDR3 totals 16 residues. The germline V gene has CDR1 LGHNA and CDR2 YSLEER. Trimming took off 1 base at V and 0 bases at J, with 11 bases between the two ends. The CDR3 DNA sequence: TGCGCCAGCAGCCAAGTATACCGGGTTAGCACAGATACGCAGTATTTT. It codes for CASSQVYRVSTDTQYF.

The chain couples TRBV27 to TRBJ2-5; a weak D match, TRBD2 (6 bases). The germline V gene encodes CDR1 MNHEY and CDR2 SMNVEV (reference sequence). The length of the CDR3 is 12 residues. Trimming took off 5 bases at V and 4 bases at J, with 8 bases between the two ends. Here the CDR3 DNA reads TGTGCCAGCAGTCCCGGGGGAGAGACCCAGTACTTC. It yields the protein CASSPGGETQYF.

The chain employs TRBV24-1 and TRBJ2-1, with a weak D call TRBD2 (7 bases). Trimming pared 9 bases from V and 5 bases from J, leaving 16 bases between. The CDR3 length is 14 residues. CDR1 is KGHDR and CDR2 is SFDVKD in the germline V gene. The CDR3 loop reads CATAYGGADNEQFF. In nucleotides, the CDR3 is TGTGCCACCGCCTATGGGGGGGCCGACAATGAGCAGTTCTTC.

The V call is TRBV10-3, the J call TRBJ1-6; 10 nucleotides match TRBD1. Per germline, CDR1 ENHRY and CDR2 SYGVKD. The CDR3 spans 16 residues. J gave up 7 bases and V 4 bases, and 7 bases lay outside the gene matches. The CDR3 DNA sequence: TGTGCCATCAGTGCCGGGACAGGGGAGAGGAATTCACCCCTCCACTTT. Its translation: CAISAGTGERNSPLHF.

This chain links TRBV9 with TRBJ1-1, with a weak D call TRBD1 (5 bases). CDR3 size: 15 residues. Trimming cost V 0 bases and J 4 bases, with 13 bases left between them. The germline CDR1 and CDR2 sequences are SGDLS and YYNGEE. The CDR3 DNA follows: TGTGCCAGCAGCGTAGACGGCAGGGAATTCACTGAAGCTTTCTTT. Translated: CASSVDGREFTEAFF.

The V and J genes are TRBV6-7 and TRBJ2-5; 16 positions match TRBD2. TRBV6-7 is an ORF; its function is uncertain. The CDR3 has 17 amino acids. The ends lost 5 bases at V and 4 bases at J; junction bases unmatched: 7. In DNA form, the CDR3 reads TGTGCCAGCAGTGTAGGGACTAGCGGGAGGGTAGGAGAGACCCAGTACTTC. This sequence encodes CASSVGTSGRVGETQYF.

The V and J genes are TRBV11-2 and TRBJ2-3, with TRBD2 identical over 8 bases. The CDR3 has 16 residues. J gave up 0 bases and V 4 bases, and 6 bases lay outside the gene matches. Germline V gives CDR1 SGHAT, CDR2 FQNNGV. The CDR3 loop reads CASSSSLAGSTDTQYF. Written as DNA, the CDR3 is TGTGCCAGCAGCTCCTCCCTAGCGGGTAGCACAGATACGCAGTATTTT.

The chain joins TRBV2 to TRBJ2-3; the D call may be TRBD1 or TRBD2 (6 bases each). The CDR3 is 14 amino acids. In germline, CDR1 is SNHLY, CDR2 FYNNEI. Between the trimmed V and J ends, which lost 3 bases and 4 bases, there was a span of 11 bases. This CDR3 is CASSDGRGADTQYF. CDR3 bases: TGTGCCAGCAGTGACGGAAGGGGGGCAGATACGCAGTATTTT.

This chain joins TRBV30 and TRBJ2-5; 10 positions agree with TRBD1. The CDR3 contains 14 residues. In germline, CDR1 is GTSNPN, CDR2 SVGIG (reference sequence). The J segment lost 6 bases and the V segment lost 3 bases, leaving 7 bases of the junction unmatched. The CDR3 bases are TGTGCCTGGAGGGAGGGGACAGGGGCTCAGACCCAGTACTTC. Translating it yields CAWREGTGAQTQYF.

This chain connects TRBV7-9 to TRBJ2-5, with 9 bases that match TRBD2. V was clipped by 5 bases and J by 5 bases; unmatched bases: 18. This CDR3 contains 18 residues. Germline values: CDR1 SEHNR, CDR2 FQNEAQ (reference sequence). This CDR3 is CASSPLLGIAGEVETQYF. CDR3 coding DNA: TGTGCCAGCAGCCCCCTTCTCGGGATAGCGGGAGAGGTTGAGACCCAGTACTTC.

The CDR3 here is CASSHKSLRGGYNEQFF. The DNA for the CDR3 is TGCGCCAGCAGCCACAAATCCCTTAGGGGGGGGTACAATGAGCAGTTCTTC. The chain combines TRBV4-3 with TRBJ2-1, with a weak D call TRBD2 (7 bases). The CDR3 contains 17 residues. Trimming stripped 3 bases from V and 4 bases from J, with 19 bases between. Germline V lookup: CDR1 LGHNA, CDR2 YSLEER.